This TCR beta chain emerged from a study of post-analysis software for immune sequencing data. Tagging with unique molecular identifiers was a feature of the TCR beta cDNA libraries. TCRdb re-called the PCR reads with MiXCR, one entry per CDR3 protein. The table has approximately 570,000 distinct CDR3 sequences, about 40% seen once; the top ten hold roughly 1.7%. Study results and caveats: TRBV5-6, TRBV5-1 and TRBV20-1 belonged to a set of roughly five TRBV segments that were more frequent in patients than controls. Controls significantly exceeded multiple sclerosis patients in normalized Chao1 diversity.

Germline V CDR1 and CDR2: SGHVS, FNYEAQ. V shed 3 bases and J shed 8 bases, with 22 bases lying between them. This CDR3 has 16 residues. On this clonotype: What it binds is not known.

This chain links TRBV7-6 with TRBJ1-2, with D possibly being TRBD1 (6 bases). The sequenced sample consisted of blood. The TCR was taken from a girl aged 5-17 years with multiple sclerosis. The CDR3 nucleotides are TGTGCCAGCAGCTTGAGGCCTACAGGGAGCCCCTCCGGCTACACCTTC. It specifies CASSLRPTGSPSGYTF. Filled out from reference TRBV7-6 and TRBJ1-2, the complete variable domain reads GAGVSQSPRYKVTKRGQDVALRCDPISGHVSLYWYRQALGQGPEFLTYFNYEAQQDKSGLPNDRFSAERPEGSISTLTIQRTEQRDSAMYRCASSLRPTGSPSGYTFGSGTRLTVV.